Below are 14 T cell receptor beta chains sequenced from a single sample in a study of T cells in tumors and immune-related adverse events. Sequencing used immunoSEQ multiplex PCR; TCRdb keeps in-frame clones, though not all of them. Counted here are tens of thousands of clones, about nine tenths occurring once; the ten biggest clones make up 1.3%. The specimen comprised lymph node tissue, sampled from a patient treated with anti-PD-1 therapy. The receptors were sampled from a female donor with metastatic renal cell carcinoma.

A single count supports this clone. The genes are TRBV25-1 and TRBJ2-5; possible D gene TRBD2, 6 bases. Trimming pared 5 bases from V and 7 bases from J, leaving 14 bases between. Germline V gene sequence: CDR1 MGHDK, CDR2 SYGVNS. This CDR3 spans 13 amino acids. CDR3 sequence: CASSLPGLGTQYF. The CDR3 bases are TGTGCCAGCAGTCTACCGGGACTTGGGACCCAGTACTTC. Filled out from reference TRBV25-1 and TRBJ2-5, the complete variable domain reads EADIYQTPRYLVIGTGKKITLECSQTMGHDKMYWYQQDPGMELHLIHYSYGVNSTEKGDLSSESTVSRIRTEHFPLTLESARPSHTSQYLCASSLPGLGTQYFGPGTRLLVL.

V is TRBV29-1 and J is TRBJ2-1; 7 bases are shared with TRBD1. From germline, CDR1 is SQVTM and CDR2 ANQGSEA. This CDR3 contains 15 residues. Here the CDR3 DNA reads TGCAGTGATCGACGGACAGGTGATTCCTACAATGAGCAGTTCTTC. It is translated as CSDRRTGDSYNEQFF.

DNA for the CDR3: TGCGCCAGCAGCTTGGAGACTAGCTCCTACGAGCAGTACTTC. Its protein product is CASSLETSSYEQYF. The gene calls are TRBV5-1 and TRBJ2-7, with a weak D call TRBD2 (6 bases). V lost 0 bases, J lost 0 bases, and 7 bases lay in between. This CDR3 spans 14 amino acids. The germline V gene encodes CDR1 SGHRS and CDR2 YFSETQ.

The CDR3 nucleotides are TGTGCCAGCAGCCCTACCGGGGGAGGCGAGACCCAGTACTTC. Translation: CASSPTGGGETQYF. V and J are TRBV7-7 and TRBJ2-5, with a possible D match to TRBD2 (6 bases). The V end lost 5 bases, the J end lost 5 bases, and 15 bases lay between the germline ends. Germline V gene data show CDR1 as SSHAT and CDR2 as FNYEAQ (reference sequence). The CDR3 sequence is 14 residues long.

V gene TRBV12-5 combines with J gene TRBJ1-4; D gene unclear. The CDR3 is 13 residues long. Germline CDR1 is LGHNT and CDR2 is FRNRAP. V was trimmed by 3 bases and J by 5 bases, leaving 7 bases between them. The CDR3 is CASGLFPNEKLFF. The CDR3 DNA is TGTGCTAGTGGTTTATTTCCGAATGAAAAACTGTTTTTT.

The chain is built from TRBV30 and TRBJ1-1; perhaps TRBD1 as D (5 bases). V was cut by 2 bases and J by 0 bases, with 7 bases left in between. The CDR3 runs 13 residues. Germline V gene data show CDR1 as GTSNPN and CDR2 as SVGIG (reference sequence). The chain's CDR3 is CAWSTGMNTEAFF. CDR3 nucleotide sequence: TGTGCCTGGAGTACAGGAATGAACACTGAAGCTTTCTTT.

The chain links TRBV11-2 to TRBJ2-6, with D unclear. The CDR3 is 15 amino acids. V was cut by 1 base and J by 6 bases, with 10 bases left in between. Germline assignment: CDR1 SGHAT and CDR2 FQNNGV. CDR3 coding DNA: TGTGCCAGCAGCTTAGCTGGGTTCGAGGCCAACGTCCTGACTTTC. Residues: CASSLAGFEANVLTF.

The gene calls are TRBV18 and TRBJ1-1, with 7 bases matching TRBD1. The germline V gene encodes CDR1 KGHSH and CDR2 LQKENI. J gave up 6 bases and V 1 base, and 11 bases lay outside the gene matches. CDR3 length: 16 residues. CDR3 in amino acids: CASSPLRTGGGAEAFF. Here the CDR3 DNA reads TGTGCCAGCTCACCACTTAGGACAGGAGGAGGGGCTGAAGCTTTCTTT.

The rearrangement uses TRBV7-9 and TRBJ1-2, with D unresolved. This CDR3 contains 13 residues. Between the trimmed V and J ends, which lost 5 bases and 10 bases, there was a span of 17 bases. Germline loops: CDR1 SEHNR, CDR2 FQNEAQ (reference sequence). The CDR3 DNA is TGTGCCAGCAGCCCCTGGGCAAGCAGCGTCTACACCTTC. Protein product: CASSPWASSVYTF.

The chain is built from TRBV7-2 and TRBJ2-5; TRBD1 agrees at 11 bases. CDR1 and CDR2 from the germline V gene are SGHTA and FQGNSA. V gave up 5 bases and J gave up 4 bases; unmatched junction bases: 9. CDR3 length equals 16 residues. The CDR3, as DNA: TGTGCCAGCAGCATCGGGGACAGGGGGAGGGGAGAGACCCAGTACTTC. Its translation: CASSIGDRGRGETQYF.

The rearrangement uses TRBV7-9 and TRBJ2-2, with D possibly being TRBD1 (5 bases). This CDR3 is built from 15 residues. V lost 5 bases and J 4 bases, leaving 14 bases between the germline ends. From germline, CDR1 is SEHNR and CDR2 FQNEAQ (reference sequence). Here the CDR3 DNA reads TGTGCCAGCAGCCCTCAGGGTTTTGGCACCGGGGAGCTGTTTTTT. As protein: CASSPQGFGTGELFF.

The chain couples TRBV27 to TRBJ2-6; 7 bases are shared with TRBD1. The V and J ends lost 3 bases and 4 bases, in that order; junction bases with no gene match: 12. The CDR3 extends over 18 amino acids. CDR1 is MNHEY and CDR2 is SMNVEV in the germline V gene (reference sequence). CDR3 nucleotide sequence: TGTGCCAGCAGTTTTAGACAGGGCTTCCTAGCCGGGGCCAACGTCCTGACTTTC. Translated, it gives CASSFRQGFLAGANVLTF.

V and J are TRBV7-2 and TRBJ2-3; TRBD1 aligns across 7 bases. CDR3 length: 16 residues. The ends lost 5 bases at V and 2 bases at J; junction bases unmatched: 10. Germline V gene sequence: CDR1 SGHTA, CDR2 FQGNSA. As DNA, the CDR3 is TGTGCCAGCAGCCTCACTAGAGGGGGCTACACAGATACGCAGTATTTT. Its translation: CASSLTRGGYTDTQYF.

CDR3 nucleotides: TGTGCCAGCAGCCTCCTAGCGGGGGGCAGGACTGTGTGGGCGGAGACCCAGTACTTC. It translates to CASSLLAGGRTVWAETQYF. The V call is TRBV7-8, the J call TRBJ2-5; 11 bases align to TRBD2. This CDR3 contains 19 residues. Looked up from germline, CDR1 is SGHVS and CDR2 is FQNEAQ. J was trimmed by 5 bases and V by 5 bases; bases with no gene match: 19.